The 4 T cell receptor beta chains reported below all come from one sample, sequenced in a study of blood T cell repertoires in COVID-19. Profiling relied on immunoSEQ multiplex PCR, and the TCRdb table lists in-frame clones only, not all of them. The sample has about 74,000 clones, around nine tenths seen once; the top ten hold just over 9%. Sequenced material: peripheral blood. The receptor source for this set is a human donor in a cohort sampled during active COVID-19.

The chain joins TRBV15 to TRBJ2-3, with a possible D match to TRBD1 (6 bases). The V gene lost 1 base and the J gene lost 4 bases, with 12 bases spanning the gap. The CDR3 is 15 amino acids. The germline CDR1 and CDR2 sequences are LNHNV and YYDKDF (reference sequence). CDR3 amino acids: CATSRATGKADTQYF. In nucleotides, the CDR3 is TGTGCCACCAGCAGAGCCACAGGGAAGGCAGATACGCAGTATTTT.

This sequence joins TRBV5-4 and TRBJ2-1; 8 bases are shared with TRBD1. The germline V gene has CDR1 SGHNT and CDR2 YYREEE (reference sequence). This CDR3 is 13 amino acids long. The V and J ends lost 5 bases and 3 bases, in that order; junction bases with no gene match: 1. Written as DNA, the CDR3 is TGTGCCAGCAGGGGACAGGACTACAATGAGCAGTTCTTC. Amino acid sequence: CASRGQDYNEQFF.

The gene calls are TRBV3-1 (or the pseudogene TRBV3-2) and TRBJ1-4, with D possibly matching TRBD1 (5 bases). Germline V gene lookup returns CDR1 LGHDT and CDR2 YNNKEL (reference sequence). Trimming took off 7 bases at V and 0 bases at J, with 9 bases between the two ends. The CDR3 covers 14 residues. In nucleotides, the CDR3 is TGTGCCAGCACCCACAGGTCAACTAATGAAAAACTGTTTTTT. It yields the protein CASTHRSTNEKLFF.

The chain is built from TRBV6-5 and TRBJ1-2, with 11 bases fitting TRBD1. CDR1 and CDR2 from the germline V gene are MNHEY and SVGAGI. CDR3 length: 15 amino acids. The V gene end was trimmed by 2 bases and the J gene end by 4 bases; junction bases not matched to a gene: 3. CDR3 protein: CASSYGGTGGYGYTF. For the CDR3, the DNA is TGTGCCAGCAGTTACGGTGGGACAGGGGGCTATGGCTACACCTTC.